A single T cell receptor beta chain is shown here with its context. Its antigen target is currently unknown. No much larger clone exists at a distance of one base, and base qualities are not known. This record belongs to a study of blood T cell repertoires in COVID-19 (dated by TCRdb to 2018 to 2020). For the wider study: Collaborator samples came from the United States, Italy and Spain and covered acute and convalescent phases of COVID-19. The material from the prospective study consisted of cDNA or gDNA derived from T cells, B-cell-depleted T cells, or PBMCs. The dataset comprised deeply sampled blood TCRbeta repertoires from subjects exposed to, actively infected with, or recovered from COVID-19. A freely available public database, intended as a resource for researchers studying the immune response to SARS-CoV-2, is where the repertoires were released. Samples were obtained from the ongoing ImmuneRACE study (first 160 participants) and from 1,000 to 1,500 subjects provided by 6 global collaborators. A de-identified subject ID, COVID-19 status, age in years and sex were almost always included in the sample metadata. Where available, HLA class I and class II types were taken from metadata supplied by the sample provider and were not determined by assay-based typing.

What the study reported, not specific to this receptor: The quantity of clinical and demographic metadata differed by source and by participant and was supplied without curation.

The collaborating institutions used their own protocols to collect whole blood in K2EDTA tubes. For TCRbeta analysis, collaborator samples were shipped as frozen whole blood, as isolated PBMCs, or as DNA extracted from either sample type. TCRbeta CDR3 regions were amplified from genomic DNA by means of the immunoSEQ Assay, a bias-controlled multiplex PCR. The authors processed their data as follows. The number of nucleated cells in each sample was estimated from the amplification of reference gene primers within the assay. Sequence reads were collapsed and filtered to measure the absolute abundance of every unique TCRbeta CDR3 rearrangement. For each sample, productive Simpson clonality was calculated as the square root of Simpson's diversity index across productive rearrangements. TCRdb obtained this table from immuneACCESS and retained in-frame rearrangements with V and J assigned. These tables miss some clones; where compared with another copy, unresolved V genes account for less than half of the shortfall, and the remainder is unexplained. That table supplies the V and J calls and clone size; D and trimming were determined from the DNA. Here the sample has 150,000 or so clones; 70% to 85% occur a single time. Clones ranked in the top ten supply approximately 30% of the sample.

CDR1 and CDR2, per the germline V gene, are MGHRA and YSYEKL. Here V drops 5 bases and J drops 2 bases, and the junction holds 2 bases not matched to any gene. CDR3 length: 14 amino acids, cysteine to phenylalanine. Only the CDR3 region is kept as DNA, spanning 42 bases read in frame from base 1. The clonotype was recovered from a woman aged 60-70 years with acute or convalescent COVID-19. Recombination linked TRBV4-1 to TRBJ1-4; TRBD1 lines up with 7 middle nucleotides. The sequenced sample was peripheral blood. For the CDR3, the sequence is CASSEGATNEKLFF. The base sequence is TGCGCCAGCAGCGAGGGGGCCACTAATGAAAAACTGTTTTTT.